This TCR beta chain was identified during a study of control samples from healthy donors and cancer patients. The germline gives CDR1 SGHTA, CDR2 FQGTGA. This CDR3 spans 17 amino acids. Unmatched junction bases numbered 15, after V lost 5 bases and J lost 12 bases. Clones were read by immunoSEQ multiplex PCR, and TCRdb kept only the in-frame ones, dropping some. In the table there are 250,000 to 300,000 clones, over 75% of which are singletons. V is TRBV7-3 and J is TRBJ2-1; 14 bases align to TRBD2. The source of this sequence is a woman in her fifties or sixties with lung cancer. The sequencing input was PBMCs. This CDR3 reads CASSPTGLAGGQSSQFF. The CDR3 nucleotides read TGTGCCAGCAGCCCTACCGGACTAGCGGGGGGTCAGTCTTCGCAGTTCTTC.